This is a list of T cell receptor beta chains from one sample in a study of T cells in Graves' hyperthyroidism and ophthalmopathy. Each CDR3 protein gets one entry after TCRdb re-called the multiplex PCR reads with MiXCR. The table lists about 560,000 distinct CDR3 sequences, more than 15% of them singletons. The sequencing input was blood. These receptors were obtained from a woman aged 30 to 39 with Graves' hyperthyroidism. The CDR3 runs from the conserved cysteine through the conserved F or W. A D gene is named only where the DNA matches it firmly. Clone sizes are given selectively: once, few, many, or a class where the clone is expanded.

j_call d_call clone_size v_call cdr3_aa cdr3_nt
TRBJ2-1 TRBD2 NA TRBV4-3 CASSQELAGGPYNEQFF TGCGCCAGCAGCCAAGAGCTAGCGGGAGGGCCCTACAATGAGCAGTTCTTC
TRBJ2-5 TRBD2 many TRBV6-2/TRBV6-3 CASSSPGLAGETQYF TGTGCCAGCAGTTCTCCGGGACTAGCGGGAGAGACCCAGTACTTC
TRBJ2-1 NA NA TRBV12-3/TRBV12-4 CASSPTEALPSTGSVSYNEQFF TGTGCCAGCAGCCCGACCGAAGCGTTACCTTCTACCGGGAGCGTCTCCTACAATGAGCAGTTCTTC
TRBJ2-7 NA many TRBV5-1 CASSTRDPSYEQYF TGCGCCAGCAGCACCCGGGACCCCTCCTACGAGCAGTACTTC
TRBJ2-2 NA NA TRBV28 CASSSLGAKTGELFF TGTGCCAGCAGTTCTTTAGGCGCTAAAACCGGGGAGCTGTTTTTT
TRBJ1-2 NA NA TRBV29-1 CSVVEGYTF TGCAGCGTTGTAGAGGGCTACACCTTC
TRBJ2-7 TRBD2 NA TRBV13 CASSLRASGYHSYEQYF TGTGCCAGCAGCTTAAGGGCTAGCGGTTATCACTCCTACGAGCAGTACTTC
TRBJ1-1 NA many TRBV6-1 CASSSGWANTEAFF TGTGCCAGCAGTAGCGGGTGGGCGAACACTGAAGCTTTCTTT
TRBJ2-7 NA many TRBV12-3/TRBV12-4 CATSSTGYEQYF TGTGCCACATCGTCGACGGGCTACGAGCAGTACTTC
TRBJ2-7 NA NA TRBV6-2/TRBV6-3 CASSYRTLSYEQYF TGTGCCAGCAGTTACAGGACGCTCTCCTACGAGCAGTACTTC
TRBJ2-5 TRBD2 few TRBV5-5 CASSLSLAGYQETQYF TGTGCCAGCAGCTTGTCCCTAGCGGGGTACCAAGAGACCCAGTACTTC
TRBJ2-7 NA NA TRBV29-1 CSVDKTGNSYEQYF TGCAGCGTTGATAAGACAGGAAACTCCTACGAGCAGTACTTC
TRBJ1-3 NA few TRBV9 CASSGDGSGNTIYF TGTGCCAGCAGCGGCGACGGCTCTGGAAACACCATATATTTT
TRBJ2-1 TRBD2 NA TRBV10-3 CAISEGTSGSIYNEQFF TGTGCCATCAGTGAGGGGACTAGCGGGAGTATCTACAATGAGCAGTTCTTC
TRBJ2-1 TRBD2 many TRBV5-5 CASSASGSLFNEQFF TGTGCCAGCAGCGCTAGCGGGAGTTTATTCAATGAGCAGTTCTTC
TRBJ2-1 TRBD1 many TRBV2 CASSSQTGGYNEQFF TGTGCCAGCAGTTCCCAGACAGGGGGTTACAATGAGCAGTTCTTC
TRBJ2-1 NA NA TRBV4-1 CASSHLSSSYNEQFF TGCGCCAGCAGCCACCTTAGCAGCTCCTACAATGAGCAGTTCTTC
TRBJ1-3 TRBD1 NA TRBV27 CASRTGTGDGNTIYF TGTGCCAGCAGGACCGGGACAGGGGATGGAAACACCATATATTTT
TRBJ2-1 TRBD2 few TRBV12-3/TRBV12-4 CASSLAASGPLGINEQFF TGTGCCAGCAGTTTAGCGGCTAGCGGACCCTTGGGTATCAATGAGCAGTTCTTC
TRBJ1-5 NA NA TRBV6-1 CASKEDLSPQHF TGTGCCAGCAAGGAGGACCTGTCGCCCCAGCATTTT
TRBJ2-7 TRBD2 few TRBV5-1 CASSLMGGRPPYEQYF TGCGCCAGCAGCTTAATGGGCGGGAGGCCCCCCTACGAGCAGTACTTC
TRBJ2-7 NA many TRBV12-3/TRBV12-4 CASSFGRSYEQYF TGTGCCAGCAGTTTCGGCCGCTCCTACGAGCAGTACTTC
TRBJ1-2 NA NA TRBV5-5 CASSLAVRTYGYTF TGTGCCAGCAGCTTGGCTGTCAGAACCTATGGCTACACCTTC